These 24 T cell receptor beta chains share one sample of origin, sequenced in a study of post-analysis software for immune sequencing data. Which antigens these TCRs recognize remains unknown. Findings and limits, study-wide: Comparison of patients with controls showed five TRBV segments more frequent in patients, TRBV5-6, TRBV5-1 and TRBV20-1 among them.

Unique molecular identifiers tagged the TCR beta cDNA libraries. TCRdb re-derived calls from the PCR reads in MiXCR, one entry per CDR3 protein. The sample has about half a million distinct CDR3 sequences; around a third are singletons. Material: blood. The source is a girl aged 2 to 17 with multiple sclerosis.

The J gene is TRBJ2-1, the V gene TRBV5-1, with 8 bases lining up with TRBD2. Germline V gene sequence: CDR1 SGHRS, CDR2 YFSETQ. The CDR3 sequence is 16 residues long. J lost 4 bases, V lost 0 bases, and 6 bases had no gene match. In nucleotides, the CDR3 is TGCGCCAGCAGCTTGGGTGCGGGGGGCCAATACAATGAGCAGTTCTTC. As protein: CASSLGAGGQYNEQFF.

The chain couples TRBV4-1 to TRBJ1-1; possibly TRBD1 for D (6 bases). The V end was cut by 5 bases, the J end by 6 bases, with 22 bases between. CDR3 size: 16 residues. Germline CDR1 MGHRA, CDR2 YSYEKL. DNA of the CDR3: TGCGCCAGCAGCGACCGAGATGGAGGGGGACTCCCTGAAGCTTTCTTT. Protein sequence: CASSDRDGGGLPEAFF.

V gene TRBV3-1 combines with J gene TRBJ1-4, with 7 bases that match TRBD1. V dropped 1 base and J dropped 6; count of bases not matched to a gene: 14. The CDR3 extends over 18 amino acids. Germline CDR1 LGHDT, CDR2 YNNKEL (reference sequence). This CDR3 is CASSQAFGQVLRDEKLFF. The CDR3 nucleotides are TGTGCCAGCAGCCAAGCCTTTGGACAGGTCCTCAGGGATGAAAAACTGTTTTTT.

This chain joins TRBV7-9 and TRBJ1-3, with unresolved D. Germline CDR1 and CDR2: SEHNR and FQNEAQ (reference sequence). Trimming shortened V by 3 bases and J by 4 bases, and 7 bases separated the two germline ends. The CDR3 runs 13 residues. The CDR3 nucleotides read TGTGCCAGCAGCTTGGGCTCGGGAAACACCATATATTTT. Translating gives CASSLGSGNTIYF.

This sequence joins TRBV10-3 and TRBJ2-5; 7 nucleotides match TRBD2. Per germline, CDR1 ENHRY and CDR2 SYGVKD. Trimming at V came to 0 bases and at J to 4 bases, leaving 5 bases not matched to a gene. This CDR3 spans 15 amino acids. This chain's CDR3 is CAISESVVAGETQYF. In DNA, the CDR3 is TGTGCCATCAGTGAGTCTGTGGTAGCGGGAGAGACCCAGTACTTC.

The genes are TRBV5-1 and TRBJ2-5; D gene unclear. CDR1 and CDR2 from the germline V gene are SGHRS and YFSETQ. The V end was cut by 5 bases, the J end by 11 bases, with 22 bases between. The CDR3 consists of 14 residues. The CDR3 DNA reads TGCGCCAGCAGGCGAATTCAGGTGTACAATGAGCAGTACTTC. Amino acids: CASRRIQVYNEQYF.

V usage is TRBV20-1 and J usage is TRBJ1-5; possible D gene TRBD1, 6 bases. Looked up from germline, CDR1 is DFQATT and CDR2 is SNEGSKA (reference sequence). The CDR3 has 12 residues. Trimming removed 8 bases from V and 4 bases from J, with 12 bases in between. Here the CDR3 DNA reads TGCAGTCCCAAACAGGGAAATCAGCCCCAGCATTTT. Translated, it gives CSPKQGNQPQHF.

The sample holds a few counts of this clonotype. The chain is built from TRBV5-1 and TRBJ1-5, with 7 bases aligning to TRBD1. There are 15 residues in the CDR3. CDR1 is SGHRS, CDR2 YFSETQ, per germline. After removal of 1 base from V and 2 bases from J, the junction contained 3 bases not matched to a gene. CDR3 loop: CASSLTGDRNQPQHF. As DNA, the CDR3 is TGCGCCAGCAGCTTGACAGGGGATCGCAATCAGCCCCAGCATTTT.

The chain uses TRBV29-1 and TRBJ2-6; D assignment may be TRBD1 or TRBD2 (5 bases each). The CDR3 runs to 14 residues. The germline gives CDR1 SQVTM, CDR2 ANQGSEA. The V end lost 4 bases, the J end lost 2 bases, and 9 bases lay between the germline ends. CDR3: CSVVGDPGANVLTF. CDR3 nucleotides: TGCAGCGTTGTAGGGGACCCTGGGGCCAACGTCCTGACTTTC. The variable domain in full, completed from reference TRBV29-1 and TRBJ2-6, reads SAVISQKPSRDICQRGTSLTIQCQVDSQVTMMFWYRQQPGQSLTLIATANQGSEATYESGFVIDKFPISRPNLTFSTLTVSNMSPEDSSIYLCSVVGDPGANVLTFGAGSRLTVL.

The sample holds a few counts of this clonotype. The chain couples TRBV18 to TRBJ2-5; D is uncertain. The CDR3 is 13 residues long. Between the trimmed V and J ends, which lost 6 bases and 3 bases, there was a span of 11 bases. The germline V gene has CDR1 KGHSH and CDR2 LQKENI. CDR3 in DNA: TGTGCCAGCTCTCCAAGACTTGAAGAGACCCAGTACTTC. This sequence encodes CASSPRLEETQYF.

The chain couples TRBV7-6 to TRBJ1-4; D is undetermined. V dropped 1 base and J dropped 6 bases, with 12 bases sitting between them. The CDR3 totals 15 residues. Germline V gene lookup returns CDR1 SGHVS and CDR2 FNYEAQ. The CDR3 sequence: CASSLVLGSDEKLFF. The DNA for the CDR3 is TGTGCCAGCAGCTTAGTCCTGGGGTCTGATGAAAAACTGTTTTTT.

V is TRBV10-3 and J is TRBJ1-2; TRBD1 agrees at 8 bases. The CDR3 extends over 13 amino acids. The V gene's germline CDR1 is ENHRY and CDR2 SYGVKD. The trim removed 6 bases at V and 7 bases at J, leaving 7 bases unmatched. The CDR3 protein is CAISFGQGSGYTF. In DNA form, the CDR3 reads TGTGCCATCAGCTTCGGACAGGGAAGTGGCTACACCTTC.

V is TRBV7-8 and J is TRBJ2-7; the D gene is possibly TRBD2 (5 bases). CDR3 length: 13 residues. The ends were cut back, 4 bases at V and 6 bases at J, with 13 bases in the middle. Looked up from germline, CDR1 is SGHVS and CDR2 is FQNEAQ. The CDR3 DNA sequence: TGTGCCAGCAGCTCCCCGGGGTCTCCCGAGCAGTACTTC. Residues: CASSSPGSPEQYF.

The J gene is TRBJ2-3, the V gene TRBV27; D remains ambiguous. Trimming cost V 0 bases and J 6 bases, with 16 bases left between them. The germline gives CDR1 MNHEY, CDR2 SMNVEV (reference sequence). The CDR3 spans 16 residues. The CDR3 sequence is CASSLSSSPRRDTQYF. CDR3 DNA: TGTGCCAGCAGTTTATCGAGTAGTCCACGGCGGGATACGCAGTATTTT.

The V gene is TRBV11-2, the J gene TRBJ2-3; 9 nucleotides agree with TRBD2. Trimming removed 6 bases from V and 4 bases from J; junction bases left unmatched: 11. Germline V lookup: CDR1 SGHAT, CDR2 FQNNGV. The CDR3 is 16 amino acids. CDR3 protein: CASRLLAGSVADTQYF. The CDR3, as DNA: TGTGCCAGCAGACTTCTAGCGGGGTCAGTGGCAGATACGCAGTATTTT.

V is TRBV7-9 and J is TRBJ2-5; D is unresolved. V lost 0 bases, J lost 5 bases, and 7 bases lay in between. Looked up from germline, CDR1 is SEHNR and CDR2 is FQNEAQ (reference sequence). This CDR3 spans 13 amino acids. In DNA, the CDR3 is TGTGCCAGCAGCTTAGCAGGTTGGGAGACCCAGTACTTC. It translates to CASSLAGWETQYF. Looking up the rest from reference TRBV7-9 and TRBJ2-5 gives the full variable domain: DTGVSQNPRHKITKRGQNVTFRCDPISEHNRLYWYRQTLGQGPEFLTYFQNEAQLEKSRLLSDRFSAERPKGSFSTLEIQRTEQGDSAMYLCASSLAGWETQYFGPGTRLLVL.

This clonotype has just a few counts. The CDR3 DNA reads TGTGCCAGCAGTGGCGGTTGGTACCAAGAGACCCAGTACTTC. This encodes CASSGGWYQETQYF. The J gene is TRBJ2-5, the V gene TRBV6-1; D uncertain. The germline CDR1 and CDR2 sequences are MNHNS and SASEGT. The germline V and J ends were trimmed by 4 bases and 0 bases, with 9 bases remaining between them. The CDR3 has 14 amino acids.

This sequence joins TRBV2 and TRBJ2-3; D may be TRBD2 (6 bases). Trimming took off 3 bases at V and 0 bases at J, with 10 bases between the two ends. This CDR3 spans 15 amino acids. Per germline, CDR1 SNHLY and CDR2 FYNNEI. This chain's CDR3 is CASSDWAGSTDTQYF. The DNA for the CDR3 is TGTGCCAGCAGTGATTGGGCGGGGAGCACAGATACGCAGTATTTT.

CDR3 in DNA: TGTGCCAGCAGCTTTTCAAGGGTCCTAGGGGAAGAACTGTTTTTT. Amino acids: CASSFSRVLGEELFF. This rearrangement joins TRBV7-2 to TRBJ1-4, with D possibly being TRBD1 (5 bases). The CDR3 is 15 residues long. The germline gives CDR1 SGHTA, CDR2 FQGNSA. Trimming pared 3 bases from V and 12 bases from J, leaving 20 bases between.

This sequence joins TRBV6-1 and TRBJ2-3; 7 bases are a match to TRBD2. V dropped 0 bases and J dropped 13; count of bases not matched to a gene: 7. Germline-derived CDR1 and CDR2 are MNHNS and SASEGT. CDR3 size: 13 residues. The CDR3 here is CASSEAHGGSEYF. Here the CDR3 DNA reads TGTGCCAGCAGTGAAGCGCACGGGGGGAGTGAGTATTTT.

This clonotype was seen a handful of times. The CDR3 region is CASSPRGSVNTEAFF. Here the CDR3 DNA reads TGTGCCAGCAGTCCCCGGGGGTCGGTGAACACTGAAGCTTTCTTT. This chain uses TRBV25-1 with TRBJ1-1; D perhaps matches TRBD1 (5 bases). Trimming pared 5 bases from V and 0 bases from J, leaving 13 bases between. The CDR3 loop spans 15 amino acids. Germline CDR1 MGHDK, CDR2 SYGVNS.

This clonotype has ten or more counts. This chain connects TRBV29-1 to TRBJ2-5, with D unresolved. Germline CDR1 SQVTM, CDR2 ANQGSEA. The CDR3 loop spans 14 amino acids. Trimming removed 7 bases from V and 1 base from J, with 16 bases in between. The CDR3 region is CSACEWRSQETQYF. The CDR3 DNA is TGCAGCGCATGTGAGTGGCGGAGCCAAGAGACCCAGTACTTC.

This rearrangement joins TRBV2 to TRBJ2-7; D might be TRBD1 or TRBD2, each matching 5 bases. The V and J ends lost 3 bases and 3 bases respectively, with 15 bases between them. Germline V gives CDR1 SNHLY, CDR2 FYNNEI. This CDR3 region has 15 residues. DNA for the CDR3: TGTGCCAGCAGTGAGGGGACGGCGCTTAACTACGAGCAGTACTTC. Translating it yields CASSEGTALNYEQYF.

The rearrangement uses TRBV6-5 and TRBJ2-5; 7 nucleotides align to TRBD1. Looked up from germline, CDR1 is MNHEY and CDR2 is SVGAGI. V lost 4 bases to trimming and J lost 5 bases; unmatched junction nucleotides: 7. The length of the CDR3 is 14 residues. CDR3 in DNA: TGTGCCAGCAGTTTCAAACAGGGGCGCGAGACCCAGTACTTC. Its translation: CASSFKQGRETQYF.